The next 31 T cell receptor beta chains were all read from a single sample in a study of T cell changes during pregnancy in multiple sclerosis. Measured with immunoSEQ multiplex PCR; TCRdb has only the in-frame clones, and not every one. This table holds some 38,000 clones, 94% found once. The sample here was CD4+ T cells from peripheral blood mononuclear cells, taken in the second trimester of pregnancy. The receptor set was obtained from a female donor with multiple sclerosis, enrolled in a pregnancy study.

The J gene is TRBJ2-1, the V gene TRBV27, with 9 bases fitting TRBD2. The germline CDR1 and CDR2 sequences are MNHEY and SMNVEV (reference sequence). V lost 5 bases, J lost 5 bases, and 4 bases stayed unmatched. The CDR3 has 14 residues. The CDR3 DNA sequence: TGTGCCAGCAGTAGCGGGAGGCCCCACAATGAGCAGTTCTTC. It is translated as CASSSGRPHNEQFF.

This chain uses TRBV19 with TRBJ1-5; D uncertain. The V gene's germline CDR1 is LNHDA and CDR2 SQIVND (reference sequence). The CDR3 has 13 amino acids. V dropped 9 bases and J dropped 7 bases, with 16 bases sitting between them. The CDR3 spells CASNVGSGQPQHF. The CDR3 nucleotides read TGTGCCAGCAACGTGGGATCGGGGCAGCCCCAGCATTTT.

This clone was seen once. The rearrangement joins TRBV27 to TRBJ1-2; 8 bases are shared with TRBD1. This CDR3 is built from 14 residues. Germline CDR1 and CDR2: MNHEY and SMNVEV (reference sequence). The junction had 8 bases not matched to a gene; V was cut back by 6 bases and J by 5 bases. CDR3 sequence: CASRSGGGPYGYTF. The CDR3 DNA follows: TGTGCCAGCAGATCAGGGGGCGGCCCTTATGGCTACACCTTC.

The chain combines TRBV28 with TRBJ2-1; unclear D gene. There are 11 residues in the CDR3. Germline loops: CDR1 MDHEN, CDR2 SYDVKM. Trimming took off 8 bases at V and 7 bases at J, with 9 bases between the two ends. The chain's CDR3 is CASELRNEQFF. The CDR3 bases are TGTGCCAGCGAGCTCCGGAATGAGCAGTTCTTC.

This CDR3 reads CASSGLATTGEQYF. DNA for the CDR3: TGCGCCAGCAGCGGACTAGCGACGACGGGGGAGCAGTACTTC. The chain links TRBV5-1 to TRBJ2-7; 9 nucleotides line up with TRBD2. The V gene's germline CDR1 is SGHRS and CDR2 YFSETQ. The CDR3 is made up of 14 amino acids. With V trimmed by 4 bases and J by 7 bases, 9 bases remained unmatched.

This clone was seen once. The chain employs TRBV7-9 and TRBJ2-5, with TRBD2 matching 8 bases. The CDR3 contains 18 residues. The germline V gene encodes CDR1 SEHNR and CDR2 FQNEAQ (reference sequence). Trimming removed 5 bases from V and 6 bases from J; junction bases left unmatched: 20. The CDR3 DNA reads TGTGCCAGCAGCCTTGAAAGGCTAGCGGGCCAAAAGGGAAAGACCCAGTACTTC. It is translated as CASSLERLAGQKGKTQYF.

This clone occurred a few times. The chain has TRBV5-1 and TRBJ1-1, with D unclear. V was trimmed by 4 bases and J by 3 bases, leaving 16 bases between them. The germline V gene has CDR1 SGHRS and CDR2 YFSETQ. The CDR3 is 15 residues long. CDR3 protein: CASSPRRSAYTEAFF. DNA for the CDR3: TGCGCCAGCAGCCCACGGAGGTCGGCGTACACTGAAGCTTTCTTT.

The V and J genes are TRBV7-2 and TRBJ2-7, with 7 positions matching TRBD2. This CDR3 comprises 14 residues. CDR1 SGHTA and CDR2 FQGNSA come from the germline V gene. V dropped 5 bases and J dropped 3; count of bases not matched to a gene: 7. CDR3 region: CASSPVAGNYEQYF. The DNA of the CDR3 is TGTGCCAGCAGCCCCGTAGCGGGTAACTACGAGCAGTACTTC. The full variable domain, with the rest looked up from reference TRBV7-2 and TRBJ2-7, is GAGVSQSPSNKVTEKGKDVELRCDPISGHTALYWYRQSLGQGLEFLIYFQGNSAPDKSGLPSDRFSAERTGGSVSTLTIQRTQQEDSAVYLCASSPVAGNYEQYFGPGTRLTVT.

CDR3 region: CASSPGQGRPSSYEQYF. The CDR3 region has the DNA TGTGCCAGCTCGCCGGGACAGGGGAGGCCTAGCTCCTACGAGCAGTACTTC. The chain uses TRBV18 and TRBJ2-7, with 10 positions matching TRBD1. The CDR3 extends over 17 amino acids. With 6 bases clipped from V and 0 bases from J, the junction kept 11 bases outside the gene matches. From germline, CDR1 is KGHSH and CDR2 LQKENI.

This chain joins TRBV21-1 and TRBJ2-3; the table calls TRBD1, which could not be checked here. TRBV21-1 corresponds to a pseudogene. The CDR3 sequence is 14 residues long. For the CDR3, the DNA is TGTGCCAGCCGGGACAGGGGGTCGTCAGATACGCAGTATTTT. Its translation is CASRDRGSSDTQYF.

CDR3 bases: TGTGCCAGCAGCTTTCCCTCCCGCGGGGGGCTGGAGACCCAGTACTTC. It translates to CASSFPSRGGLETQYF. J is TRBJ2-5 and V is TRBV7-8, with TRBD2 matching 8 bases. With V trimmed by 3 bases and J by 5 bases, 11 bases remained unmatched. This CDR3 region has 16 residues. CDR1 SGHVS and CDR2 FQNEAQ come from the germline V gene.

This chain connects TRBV27 to TRBJ2-3; 8 nucleotides align to TRBD2. CDR1 and CDR2 from the germline V gene are MNHEY and SMNVEV (reference sequence). CDR3 length: 15 amino acids. J was trimmed by 4 bases and V by 2 bases; bases with no gene match: 5. The CDR3 loop is CASSLGTRGADTQYF. In DNA, the CDR3 is TGTGCCAGCAGTTTAGGGACTAGGGGGGCAGATACGCAGTATTTT.

This clone was counted a few times. The rearrangement joins TRBV10-1 to TRBJ1-2; D gene uncertain. This CDR3 contains 15 residues. CDR1 WNHNN and CDR2 SYGVQD come from the germline V gene (reference sequence). V lost 2 bases and J lost 9, with 19 bases in between. The CDR3 region is CASSENVAGSMRYTF. The CDR3 DNA reads TGCGCCAGCAGTGAGAACGTAGCCGGCTCTATGCGCTACACCTTC.

This chain links TRBV27 with TRBJ2-7; 12 positions match TRBD2. The CDR3 is 14 residues long. The germline V gene has CDR1 MNHEY and CDR2 SMNVEV (reference sequence). V gave up 6 bases and J gave up 6 bases; unmatched junction bases: 6. CDR3 nucleotide sequence: TGTGCCAGCAGCCTACTAGCGGGAGGAGGCGAGCAGTACTTC. Translated: CASSLLAGGGEQYF.

The chain joins TRBV16 to TRBJ2-7; D is uncertain. From germline, CDR1 is KGHSY and CDR2 FQNENV. The CDR3 totals 16 residues. V lost 1 base to trimming and J lost 3 bases, with 16 bases between them. CDR3 sequence: CASSQFGAGSFYEQYF. Here the CDR3 DNA reads TGTGCCAGCAGCCAATTTGGTGCAGGCTCCTTCTACGAGCAGTACTTC.

The gene calls are TRBV30 and TRBJ2-7, with 8 bases matching TRBD1. V lost 0 bases, J lost 3 bases, and 7 bases stayed unmatched. Germline V CDR1 and CDR2: GTSNPN, SVGIG (reference sequence). CDR3 length: 15 amino acids. CDR3 residues: CAWSVSTGGFYEQYF. In DNA, the CDR3 is TGTGCCTGGAGTGTAAGTACAGGGGGATTCTACGAGCAGTACTTC. The whole variable domain, remainder taken from reference TRBV30 and TRBJ2-7, is SQTIHQWPATLVQPVGSPLSLECTVEGTSNPNLYWYRQAAGRGLQLLFYSVGIGQISSEVPQNLSASRPQDRQFILSSKKLLLSDSGFYLCAWSVSTGGFYEQYFGPGTRLTVT.

V usage is TRBV11-2 and J usage is TRBJ1-1, with D unclear. Germline CDR1 is SGHAT and CDR2 is FQNNGV. CDR3 size: 14 residues. V shed 2 bases and J shed 5 bases, with 12 bases lying between them. CDR3 region: CASSLYPGDTEAFF. The CDR3 DNA reads as TGTGCCAGCAGCTTATATCCGGGTGATACTGAAGCTTTCTTT.

The chain combines TRBV18 with TRBJ2-5, with unresolved D. Trimming took 1 base from V and 3 from J, leaving 6 bases between them. CDR3 length: 13 amino acids. Germline V CDR1 and CDR2: KGHSH, LQKENI. The CDR3 region is CASSPLQKETQYF. The CDR3 bases are TGTGCCAGCTCACCACTCCAGAAAGAGACCCAGTACTTC.

The V gene is TRBV2, the J gene TRBJ1-1, with 11 bases that match TRBD1. J lost 1 base, V lost 5 bases, and 3 bases had no gene match. There are 15 residues in the CDR3. The germline V gene encodes CDR1 SNHLY and CDR2 FYNNEI. CDR3 in amino acids: CASSRTGGSNTEAFF. The CDR3 DNA follows: TGTGCCAGCAGTAGGACAGGGGGCTCGAACACTGAAGCTTTCTTT.

The chain joins TRBV7-9 to TRBJ1-1; D remains ambiguous. The CDR3 runs 13 residues. The V gene's germline CDR1 is SEHNR and CDR2 FQNEAQ (reference sequence). V was clipped by 11 bases and J by 0 bases, with 13 bases between them. The CDR3 coding sequence is TGTGCCTTCGAGTCGAATGTGAACACTGAAGCTTTCTTT. This codes for CAFESNVNTEAFF. The complete variable domain, with remaining parts taken from reference TRBV7-9 and TRBJ1-1, reads DTGVSQNPRHKITKRGQNVTFRCDPISEHNRLYWYRQTLGQGPEFLTYFQNEAQLEKSRLLSDRFSAERPKGSFSTLEIQRTEQGDSAMYLCAFESNVNTEAFFGQGTRLTVV.

The chain recombines TRBV10-3 with TRBJ1-5; weak D call: TRBD1 (5 bases). V was pared by 7 bases and J by 4 bases, with 11 bases between. The germline gives CDR1 ENHRY, CDR2 SYGVKD. This CDR3 is built from 13 residues. The CDR3 bases are TGTGCCATCACCGCCCAGGGAAATCAGCCCCAGCATTTT. Encoded protein: CAITAQGNQPQHF.

This chain uses TRBV6-6 with TRBJ1-4; D remains ambiguous. CDR3 length: 13 amino acids. The V end lost 5 bases, the J end lost 7 bases, and 11 bases lay between the germline ends. Looked up from germline, CDR1 is MNHNY and CDR2 is SVGAGI (reference sequence). The CDR3 DNA reads as TGTGCCAGCAGTCACCGAGAGAGTGAAAAACTGTTTTTT. As protein: CASSHRESEKLFF.

The chain recombines TRBV6-6 with TRBJ1-2; 7 bases match TRBD1. V was pared by 7 bases and J by 1 base, with 12 bases of the junction left unmatched. CDR1 and CDR2 from the germline V gene are MNHNY and SVGAGI (reference sequence). The CDR3 is 16 residues long. The CDR3 nucleotides read TGTGCCAGCACGCCTTCCCGGGACAGCGTTAACTATGGCTACACCTTC. Its translation is CASTPSRDSVNYGYTF.

This sequence joins TRBV7-9 and TRBJ1-1, with unresolved D. The ends were cut back, 5 bases at V and 1 base at J, with 20 bases in the middle. The CDR3 covers 17 residues. Germline values: CDR1 SEHNR, CDR2 FQNEAQ (reference sequence). In DNA, the CDR3 is TGTGCCAGCAGCAGACCCCAGGTTTCAGCCCCGAACACTGAAGCTTTCTTT. Its translation: CASSRPQVSAPNTEAFF.

This chain connects TRBV7-6 to TRBJ2-1, with 8 positions matching TRBD2. V shed 3 bases and J 5 bases; nucleotides not matched to a gene: 12. The CDR3 runs 17 residues. Germline V gene sequence: CDR1 SGHVS, CDR2 FNYEAQ. The CDR3: CASSFSRVSGANNEQFF. For the CDR3, the DNA is TGTGCCAGCAGCTTCTCCCGGGTTAGCGGGGCGAACAATGAGCAGTTCTTC.

The chain employs TRBV5-4 and TRBJ2-7, with 9 bases aligning to TRBD1. CDR3 length equals 14 residues. The trim removed 3 bases at V and 4 bases at J, leaving 5 bases unmatched. In germline, CDR1 is SGHNT, CDR2 YYREEE (reference sequence). The DNA for the CDR3 is TGTGCCAGCAGCTCCGGACAGGGGAGATACGAGCAGTACTTC. Residues: CASSSGQGRYEQYF.

This chain links TRBV15 with TRBJ2-1; D might be TRBD2 (5 bases). The CDR3 runs 14 residues. The germline gives CDR1 LNHNV, CDR2 YYDKDF (reference sequence). Deletions cut 11 bases from V and 2 bases from J, with 16 bases between. The DNA for the CDR3 is TGTGCCCCTCCGCGGAGGAGCCCCTACAATGAGCAGTTCTTC. Its translation is CAPPRRSPYNEQFF.

This chain connects TRBV28 to TRBJ2-1, with 10 nucleotides matching TRBD1. J gave up 3 bases and V 6 bases, and 8 bases lay outside the gene matches. This CDR3 is 16 amino acids long. Germline V gene lookup returns CDR1 MDHEN and CDR2 SYDVKM. Written as DNA, the CDR3 is TGTGCCAGCAGGTTGCGGGACAGGGGATACTACAATGAGCAGTTCTTC. The encoded protein is CASRLRDRGYYNEQFF.

V gene TRBV2 combines with J gene TRBJ2-5; 7 nucleotides agree with TRBD1. CDR1 and CDR2 from the germline V gene are SNHLY and FYNNEI. The V gene end was trimmed by 5 bases and the J gene end by 5 bases; junction bases not matched to a gene: 11. There are 15 residues in the CDR3. This chain's CDR3 is CASSYTQGGSETQYF. The CDR3 nucleotides are TGTGCCAGCAGTTACACACAAGGGGGCTCGGAGACCCAGTACTTC.

V gene TRBV5-1 combines with J gene TRBJ1-6, with 9 bases matching TRBD1. The CDR3 covers 17 residues. V lost 6 bases to trimming and J lost 0 bases; unmatched junction nucleotides: 7. CDR1 is SGHRS and CDR2 is YFSETQ in the germline V gene. The CDR3 DNA follows: TGCGCCAGCACCCCGACAGGGGGGAGCTCCTATAATTCACCCCTCCACTTT. It yields the protein CASTPTGGSSYNSPLHF.

The CDR3 sequence: CASSPQTGSYEQYF. The CDR3 DNA reads as TGTGCCAGCAGCCCACAGACAGGGTCCTACGAGCAGTACTTC. The rearrangement links TRBV9 to TRBJ2-7; 7 nucleotides match TRBD1. The germline V gene encodes CDR1 SGDLS and CDR2 YYNGEE. The trim removed 4 bases at V and 1 base at J, leaving 5 bases unmatched. The CDR3 runs to 14 residues.